Below are 28 T cell receptor beta chains sequenced from a single sample in a study of PD-1 blockade in mismatch repair-deficient tumors. The data were produced by immunoSEQ multiplex PCR, yet TCRdb's version contains in-frame clones alone and is incomplete. Counted here are over 100,000 clones, roughly 80% occurring once; the ten biggest clones make up 4.7%. The sample was peripheral blood, taken roughly 60 weeks after starting pembrolizumab. The receptors were gathered from an adult with mismatch repair-deficient cancer.

V and J are TRBV6-1 and TRBJ1-2; D remains ambiguous. There are 15 residues in the CDR3. The V gene lost 6 bases and the J gene lost 2 bases, with 16 bases spanning the gap. Germline values: CDR1 MNHNS, CDR2 SASEGT. The DNA for the CDR3 is TGTGCCAGCAGGTTCCCGGGAAGAGGCAACTATGGCTACACCTTC. Amino acid sequence: CASRFPGRGNYGYTF.

The chain uses TRBV6-6 and TRBJ1-5; a weak D match, TRBD1 (5 bases). Germline loops: CDR1 MNHNY, CDR2 SVGAGI (reference sequence). Trimming shortened V by 5 bases and J by 8 bases, and 7 bases separated the two germline ends. This CDR3 spans 11 amino acids. The CDR3 loop is CASSIQEPQHF. The CDR3 DNA follows: TGTGCCAGCAGTATACAGGAGCCCCAGCATTTT.

The chain is built from TRBV25-1 and TRBJ1-2; TRBD1 is a possible D gene (6 bases). Trimming cost V 6 bases and J 4 bases, with 21 bases left between them. The CDR3 consists of 16 residues. Germline CDR1 is MGHDK and CDR2 is SYGVNS. The CDR3 region has the DNA TGTGCCAGCAGAGGGGTAGGGGGGGACCAATCCTATGGCTACACCTTC. Translation: CASRGVGGDQSYGYTF.

V usage is TRBV6-5 and J usage is TRBJ2-1, with 12 bases fitting TRBD2. Trimming at V came to 5 bases and at J to 3 bases, leaving 2 bases not matched to a gene. Germline loops: CDR1 MNHEY, CDR2 SVGAGI. The CDR3 has 15 residues. For the CDR3, the DNA is TGTGCCAGCAGTCCGGGACTAGCGGGCTACAATGAGCAGTTCTTC. Translating gives CASSPGLAGYNEQFF.

In this sample, this clone turned up once. This chain's CDR3 is CAIEKQGDPEAFF. The CDR3 coding sequence is TGTGCCATCGAAAAACAGGGTGACCCTGAAGCTTTCTTT. The chain recombines TRBV7-9 with TRBJ1-1; D might be TRBD1 (6 bases). V was trimmed by 10 bases and J by 6 bases, leaving 18 bases between them. CDR1 is SEHNR and CDR2 is FQNEAQ in the germline V gene (reference sequence). There are 13 residues in the CDR3.

The chain carries TRBV18 and TRBJ2-1; TRBD1 agrees at 10 bases. Germline V lookup: CDR1 KGHSH, CDR2 LQKENI. The V gene end was trimmed by 0 bases and the J gene end by 9 bases; junction bases not matched to a gene: 8. This CDR3 is 16 amino acids long. CDR3 coding DNA: TGTGCCAGCTCACCACCGTTGGGGACAGGGGTAGGTGAGCAGTTCTTC. Translation: CASSPPLGTGVGEQFF. Using reference TRBV18 and TRBJ2-1 for the parts outside the CDR3, the full variable domain is NAGVMQNPRHLVRRRGQEARLRCSPMKGHSHVYWYRQLPEEGLKFMVYLQKENIIDESGMPKERFSAEFPKEGPSILRIQQVVRGDSAAYFCASSPPLGTGVGEQFFGPGTRLTVL.

This clone showed up just once. The CDR3 loop is CASSLENRGSYEQYF. The CDR3 DNA follows: TGCGCCAGCAGCTTGGAAAACAGGGGATCCTACGAGCAGTACTTC. This rearrangement joins TRBV5-1 to TRBJ2-7; 7 bases are a match to TRBD1. Losses at the gene ends were 0 bases for V and 1 base for J; bases not matched to a gene: 4. The germline gives CDR1 SGHRS, CDR2 YFSETQ. The CDR3 consists of 15 residues. The whole variable domain, remainder taken from reference TRBV5-1 and TRBJ2-7, is KAGVTQTPRYLIKTRGQQVTLSCSPISGHRSVSWYQQTPGQGLQFLFEYFSETQRNKGNFPGRFSGRQFSNSRSEMNVSTLELGDSALYLCASSLENRGSYEQYFGPGTRLTVT.

The chain carries TRBV7-9 and TRBJ1-5; no reliable D call. Germline CDR1 is SEHNR and CDR2 is FQNEAQ (reference sequence). This CDR3 is 14 amino acids long. V lost 5 bases and J 5 bases, leaving 13 bases between the germline ends. The CDR3 nucleotides read TGTGCCAGCAGCCCTTCAGCCGGGCATCAGCCCCAGCATTTT. This translates into CASSPSAGHQPQHF.

The genes are TRBV30 and TRBJ2-1; 9 bases map to TRBD1. The CDR3 is 16 amino acids. Germline V gene sequence: CDR1 GTSNPN, CDR2 SVGIG (reference sequence). V trimming: 3 bases; J trimming: 8 bases; junction bases outside the gene matches: 14. CDR3: CAWSPLGTGTFDEQFF. The DNA for the CDR3 is TGTGCCTGGAGCCCGCTGGGGACAGGGACTTTCGATGAGCAGTTCTTC.

This clone has a handful of counts. This chain links TRBV11-2 with TRBJ1-5, with 9 bases aligning to TRBD1. Germline V gene sequence: CDR1 SGHAT, CDR2 FQNNGV. J lost 7 bases, V lost 1 base, and 5 bases had no gene match. The CDR3 runs to 15 residues. CDR3 DNA sequence: TGTGCCAGCAGCTTAGGGGGACAGGGCCACCAGCCCCAGCATTTT. Its translation: CASSLGGQGHQPQHF. The variable domain in full, completed from reference TRBV11-2 and TRBJ1-5, reads EAGVAQSPRYKIIEKRQSVAFWCNPISGHATLYWYQQILGQGPKLLIQFQNNGVVDDSQLPKDRFSAERLKGVDSTLKIQPAKLEDSAVYLCASSLGGQGHQPQHFGDGTRLSIL.

The rearrangement uses TRBV18 and TRBJ2-7, with a weak D call TRBD1 (6 bases). The germline gives CDR1 KGHSH, CDR2 LQKENI. The CDR3 loop spans 14 amino acids. Trimming took off 0 bases at V and 6 bases at J, with 12 bases between the two ends. The CDR3 spells CASSPPSGEREQYF. Here the CDR3 DNA reads TGTGCCAGCTCACCACCGTCAGGGGAACGCGAGCAGTACTTC.

This clone is a singleton in its sample. The rearrangement uses TRBV7-2 and TRBJ2-7, with 10 bases fitting TRBD2. The CDR3 is 15 amino acids. V shed 3 bases, J shed 2 bases, and the junction held 4 bases outside the gene matches. CDR1 is SGHTA, CDR2 FQGNSA, per germline. Written as DNA, the CDR3 is TGTGCCAGCAGCTTTGCTAGCGGGAGCGCCTACGAGCAGTACTTC. Translation: CASSFASGSAYEQYF.

The chain links TRBV11-2 to TRBJ1-2; D possibly corresponds to TRBD1 (6 bases). CDR3 length equals 14 residues. Germline V gives CDR1 SGHAT, CDR2 FQNNGV. V shed 4 bases and J shed 5 bases, with 14 bases lying between them. CDR3 protein: CASSSFRQEYGYTF. The CDR3, as DNA: TGTGCCAGCAGCTCCTTTAGACAGGAATATGGCTACACCTTC.

The chain joins TRBV6-5 to TRBJ2-3; TRBD2 might be the D (5 bases). V lost 0 bases, J lost 2 bases, and 9 bases lay in between. The CDR3 has 15 amino acids. Per germline, CDR1 MNHEY and CDR2 SVGAGI. The CDR3 DNA reads as TGTGCCAGCAGTTACTCTCGAGGACTCACAGATACGCAGTATTTT. This gives the protein CASSYSRGLTDTQYF.

The genes are TRBV11-2 and TRBJ2-2; D is possibly TRBD2 (5 bases). Germline V gives CDR1 SGHAT, CDR2 FQNNGV. The V end lost 5 bases, the J end lost 6 bases, and 10 bases lay between the germline ends. The CDR3 consists of 13 residues. CDR3 DNA: TGTGCCAGCAGCCCCCGGGGTGCCGGGGAGCTGTTTTTT. Protein: CASSPRGAGELFF.

V and J are TRBV6-5 and TRBJ1-2; no reliable D call. The CDR3 consists of 14 residues. CDR1 is MNHEY, CDR2 SVGAGI, per germline. Trimming left V 0 bases short and J 6 bases short, with 11 bases between. In DNA, the CDR3 is TGTGCCAGCAGTTACTCCCGGGAGATTGATGGCTACACCTTC. Its translation is CASSYSREIDGYTF.

On this clone itself: The same CDR3 also results from other DNA sequences found in this sample. The chain couples TRBV25-1 to TRBJ2-7; TRBD2 matches at 9 bases. CDR1 is MGHDK, CDR2 SYGVNS, per germline. CDR3 length: 12 amino acids. Trimming at V came to 6 bases and at J to 6 bases, leaving 3 bases not matched to a gene. The CDR3 nucleotides are TGTGCCAGCAGAATTAGCGGGGGCGAGCAGTACTTC. Translated: CASRISGGEQYF.

The chain recombines TRBV7-2 with TRBJ2-7, with D possibly matching TRBD2 (6 bases). V was shortened by 4 bases and J by 0 bases, with 10 bases between the two germline ends. Per the germline V gene, CDR1 is SGHTA and CDR2 is FQGNSA. This CDR3 has 14 residues. The CDR3 bases are TGTGCCAGCAGCTCCGCGGGGAGCTCCTACGAGCAGTACTTC. Its protein is CASSSAGSSYEQYF.

The genes are TRBV18 and TRBJ2-5, with D possibly matching TRBD1 (6 bases). Trimming took off 1 base at V and 2 bases at J, with 8 bases between the two ends. Per the germline V gene, CDR1 is KGHSH and CDR2 is LQKENI. This CDR3 contains 14 residues. CDR3 sequence (DNA): TGTGCCAGCTCACCACTAGGGACACAAGAGACCCAGTACTTC. Translated, it gives CASSPLGTQETQYF. The entire variable domain, with the rest obtained from reference TRBV18 and TRBJ2-5, is as follows: NAGVMQNPRHLVRRRGQEARLRCSPMKGHSHVYWYRQLPEEGLKFMVYLQKENIIDESGMPKERFSAEFPKEGPSILRIQQVVRGDSAAYFCASSPLGTQETQYFGPGTRLLVL.

The chain links TRBV29-1 to TRBJ2-3, with unresolved D. The CDR3 contains 13 residues. The V end lost 6 bases, the J end lost 6 bases, and 16 bases lay between the germline ends. Germline lookup yields CDR1 SQVTM and CDR2 ANQGSEA. The CDR3 sequence: CSVPVGSGDTQYF. CDR3 sequence (DNA): TGCAGCGTCCCCGTGGGGTCCGGGGATACGCAGTATTTT.

The chain joins TRBV11-3 to TRBJ2-1; 7 nucleotides line up with TRBD1. The CDR3 consists of 14 residues. Trimming at V came to 4 bases and at J to 4 bases, leaving 4 bases not matched to a gene. From germline, CDR1 is SGHNT and CDR2 YENEEA. CDR3 sequence (DNA): TGTGCCAGCAGCTGGGACAGCCTGTACAATGAGCAGTTCTTC. It is translated as CASSWDSLYNEQFF.

This sequence joins TRBV5-1 and TRBJ1-1; weak D call: TRBD1 (6 bases). V lost 0 bases, J lost 1 base, and 13 bases lay in between. The CDR3 runs 16 residues. Germline V gene lookup returns CDR1 SGHRS and CDR2 YFSETQ. This chain's CDR3 is CASSLAYLTGNTEAFF. Written as DNA, the CDR3 is TGCGCCAGCAGCTTGGCCTACTTGACAGGGAACACTGAAGCTTTCTTT.

This chain links TRBV15 with TRBJ2-1, with 9 bases that match TRBD1. Germline CDR1 LNHNV, CDR2 YYDKDF (reference sequence). The CDR3 contains 16 residues. V lost 0 bases to trimming and J lost 5 bases; unmatched junction nucleotides: 5. The CDR3 loop is CATSRDFRDRDNEQFF. The DNA of the CDR3 is TGTGCCACCAGCAGAGACTTCCGGGACAGGGACAATGAGCAGTTCTTC.

This rearrangement joins TRBV29-1 to TRBJ2-1, with D tentatively TRBD1 or TRBD2 (5 bases each). The germline V gene encodes CDR1 SQVTM and CDR2 ANQGSEA. The CDR3 runs to 15 residues. Trimming removed 1 base from V and 9 bases from J, with 19 bases in between. The CDR3 sequence is CSVEAPWGSDGEQFF. Written as DNA, the CDR3 is TGCAGCGTTGAAGCCCCCTGGGGGTCGGATGGTGAGCAGTTCTTC.

V is TRBV12-2 and J is TRBJ1-2. TRBV12-2 is labeled a pseudogene. This CDR3 comprises 11 residues. This chain's CDR3 is CASRSRWGVGF. The CDR3 DNA is TGTGCAAGTCGCTCAAGGTGGGGGGTTGGCTTC.

The chain carries TRBV18 and TRBJ2-3, with D perhaps TRBD1 (7 bases). The CDR3 is 14 amino acids. Trimming took 5 bases from V and 3 from J, leaving 12 bases between them. In germline, CDR1 is KGHSH, CDR2 LQKENI. CDR3 nucleotides: TGTGCCAGCTCATCCAGGGGGGCAACAGATACGCAGTATTTT. Its protein is CASSSRGATDTQYF.

This chain joins TRBV19 and TRBJ2-1, with 11 bases lining up with TRBD2. V was pared by 4 bases and J by 2 bases, with 4 bases of the junction left unmatched. This CDR3 comprises 16 residues. CDR1 is LNHDA and CDR2 is SQIVND in the germline V gene (reference sequence). CDR3 residues: CASSKETSGTYNEQFF. In nucleotides, the CDR3 is TGTGCCAGTAGTAAGGAGACTAGCGGGACCTACAATGAGCAGTTCTTC.

The rearrangement joins TRBV7-9 to TRBJ2-7, with D maybe TRBD2 (6 bases). The CDR3 totals 14 residues. CDR1 SEHNR and CDR2 FQNEAQ come from the germline V gene (reference sequence). Trimming stripped 1 base from V and 1 base from J, with 8 bases between. CDR3 amino acids: CASSLVGGSYEQYF. The CDR3 bases are TGTGCCAGCAGCTTAGTTGGGGGGTCCTACGAGCAGTACTTC.